The source of this T cell receptor beta chain is a study of blood T cells in healthy people across ages. The germline CDR1 and CDR2 sequences are SQVTM and ANQGSEA. V was clipped by 6 bases and J by 4 bases; unmatched bases: 9. CDR3 size: 14 residues. A J-beta primer mix and a sample-barcoded 5' primer were used in a second PCR of roughly 7 to 12 cycles. TCRdb used MiXCR to reprocess the 5' RACE reads, holding one entry per CDR3 protein. The profile shows more than 750,000 distinct CDR3 sequences, roughly 29% of them singletons. The table lists this clonotype with many counts. The same sample was also used in a study of T cells of mothers and their children.

This receptor was taken from a middle-aged woman in good health. Input material: blood. The chain couples TRBV29-1 to TRBJ2-1, with 7 bases lining up with TRBD2. CDR3: CSVSGTTLYNEQFF. The CDR3 DNA reads TGCAGCGTATCCGGGACTACCCTATACAATGAGCAGTTCTTC.